Described below is a single T cell receptor (beta chain) sequence and its context. Its antigen is not known. This sample stems from a study of T cell responses to AZD1222 COVID-19 vaccine. Trimming removed 2 bases at V and 1 base at J, with 10 bases between. This CDR3 contains 15 residues. In germline, CDR1 is SGHNT, CDR2 YYREEE (reference sequence). Some clones are missing from TCRdb's copy, which holds only in-frame ones; the method was immunoSEQ multiplex PCR. Here the sample spans about 200,000 clones, roughly nine tenths being singletons. Timing groups of about 4 and about 12 weeks for second doses were pooled. Study observations and caveats: AZD1222 recipients seropositive at baseline numbered only six. The breadth and depth of Spike-specific TCRs increased once two AZD1222 doses had been given.

This TCR came from an adult who received the AZD1222 COVID-19 vaccine. The material sequenced was peripheral blood, taken 28 days after the second AZD1222 dose. This chain joins TRBV5-4 and TRBJ1-3, with D perhaps TRBD1 (6 bases). The DNA of the CDR3 is TGTGCCAGCAGCTTTGGGGGCATTTCTGGAAACACCATATATTTT. Residues: CASSFGGISGNTIYF.